The 11 T cell receptor beta chains presented below share a single source sample, sequenced in a study of T cell clonotyping in hematopoietic cell transplantation. Time point meaning: recipient sample about 28 days before transplant, after cytoreduction. Method: immunoSEQ multiplex PCR; TCRdb's copy keeps in-frame clones and lacks some. The table has 25,000 to 30,000 clones, roughly 91% seen once; the top ten hold around 2.3%. The source was peripheral blood mononuclear cells, collected before stem cell transplant. These receptors all come from a man in his forties or fifties with acute myeloid leukemia. Some clones in this sample may be carry-over from other donors' samples.

The chain uses TRBV13 and TRBJ2-7; TRBD2 aligns across 11 bases. Germline CDR1 PRHDT, CDR2 FYEKMQ (reference sequence). V was pared by 1 base and J by 7 bases, with 3 bases of the junction left unmatched. The CDR3 totals 14 residues. The CDR3 sequence is CASSLVTSGKEQYF. For the CDR3, the DNA is TGTGCCAGCAGCTTAGTGACTAGCGGGAAAGAGCAGTACTTC.

Concerning this clone: The junction departs from the called germline gene at one end, perhaps through a read error. J is TRBJ2-1 and V is TRBV19; D unclear. The CDR3 is 15 residues long. Germline CDR1 LNHDA, CDR2 SQIVND (reference sequence). The CDR3, as DNA: TGTGCCAGTAGTCTACTGGCGTACTCCGACAATGAGCAGTTCTTC. It specifies CASSLLAYSDNEQFF. Variable domain in full (rest from reference TRBV19 and TRBJ2-1): DGGITQSPKYLFRKEGQNVTLSCEQNLNHDAMYWYRQDPGQGLRLIYYSQIVNDFQKGDIAEGYSVSREKKESFPLTVTSAQKNPTAFYLCASSLLAYSDNEQFFGPGTRLTVL.

The chain links TRBV5-4 to TRBJ2-7; TRBD1 matches 9 bases. The CDR3 runs to 14 residues. Germline CDR1 reads SGHNT; CDR2 reads YYREEE (reference sequence). The J segment lost 5 bases and the V segment lost 4 bases, leaving 7 bases of the junction unmatched. The DNA for the CDR3 is TGTGCCAGCAGCCCGGACAGGGGATGGGACGAGCAGTACTTC. This encodes CASSPDRGWDEQYF.

In its sample, this clone was seen once. The chain joins TRBV29-1 to TRBJ2-3; tentative D call: TRBD1 (7 bases). The V gene lost 8 bases and the J gene lost 0 bases, with 15 bases spanning the gap. The CDR3 sequence is 14 residues long. From germline, CDR1 is SQVTM and CDR2 ANQGSEA. The CDR3 nucleotides read TGCAGCCAAGGGGGCGGGGAGAGCACAGATACGCAGTATTTT. Translating gives CSQGGGESTDTQYF.

The chain couples TRBV4-2 to TRBJ2-3; D is possibly TRBD1 (6 bases). The V end lost 3 bases, the J end lost 2 bases, and 9 bases lay between the germline ends. The CDR3 has 14 amino acids. Germline V gives CDR1 LGHNA, CDR2 YNFKEQ. CDR3 sequence: CASSQGAFTDTQYF. CDR3 in DNA: TGTGCCAGCAGCCAGGGGGCCTTCACAGATACGCAGTATTTT.

V and J are TRBV9 and TRBJ2-3, with D possibly called TRBD1 or TRBD2 (5 bases each). V lost 3 bases, J lost 2 bases, and 16 bases lay in between. Per the germline V gene, CDR1 is SGDLS and CDR2 is YYNGEE. The CDR3 is made up of 16 amino acids. The CDR3 protein is CASSAITTGTTDTQYF. The CDR3 coding sequence is TGTGCCAGCAGCGCCATTACGACCGGGACCACAGATACGCAGTATTTT.

The chain combines TRBV9 with TRBJ2-7; 8 nucleotides line up with TRBD1. V lost 3 bases and J lost 7; bases outside the gene matches: 6. The V gene's germline CDR1 is SGDLS and CDR2 YYNGEE. The CDR3 sequence is 13 residues long. The CDR3 region has the DNA TGTGCCAGCAGCGACGGACAGGGCGGTGAGCAGTACTTC. Translation gives CASSDGQGGEQYF.

This clone was seen just once. The rearrangement joins TRBV11-3 to TRBJ2-7; D possibly corresponds to TRBD1 (5 bases). CDR1 is SGHNT, CDR2 YENEEA, per germline. CDR3 length: 14 amino acids. V lost 2 bases and J lost 0, with 8 bases in between. CDR3 coding DNA: TGTGCCAGCAGCTTAACCCAGGGCTCCTACGAGCAGTACTTC. Protein product: CASSLTQGSYEQYF.

This chain joins TRBV5-4 and TRBJ2-5, with a possible D match to TRBD2 (6 bases). CDR1 and CDR2 from the germline V gene are SGHNT and YYREEE (reference sequence). The germline V and J ends were trimmed by 0 bases and 1 base, with 16 bases remaining between them. There are 17 residues in the CDR3. CDR3 nucleotides: TGTGCCAGCAGCTTGGGTTATTCGGGGGTGACCCAAGAGACCCAGTACTTC. Its translation: CASSLGYSGVTQETQYF.

The chain recombines TRBV19 with TRBJ1-1; 8 nucleotides line up with TRBD1. From germline, CDR1 is LNHDA and CDR2 SQIVND (reference sequence). The trim removed 9 bases at V and 5 bases at J, leaving 14 bases unmatched. The CDR3 is made up of 15 amino acids. CDR3 sequence reads: CASQEAGGYGTEAFF. CDR3 DNA: TGTGCCAGCCAGGAAGCAGGGGGCTACGGTACTGAAGCTTTCTTT.

This sequence joins TRBV5-6 and TRBJ2-1; D gene ambiguous. Trimming took 2 bases from V and 12 from J, leaving 12 bases between them. The CDR3 is 12 residues long. In germline, CDR1 is SGHDT, CDR2 YYEEEE. CDR3 region: CASSFPNGWQFF. CDR3 DNA: TGTGCCAGCAGCTTTCCCAACGGCTGGCAGTTCTTC.